These 14 T cell receptor beta chains share one sample of origin, sequenced in a study of T cell responses to AZD1222 COVID-19 vaccine. This table comes from immunoSEQ multiplex PCR, and its TCRdb copy is limited to in-frame clones, with some not included. The repertoire holds 130,000 or so clones, with roughly nine tenths as singletons. Sequencing used peripheral blood, obtained on day 0 of AZD1222 vaccination. The receptor set was obtained from an adult in good health.

The chain recombines TRBV13 with TRBJ1-6; TRBD1 agrees at 9 bases. The CDR3 contains 14 residues. V was pared by 3 bases and J by 11 bases, with 5 bases of the junction left unmatched. Germline CDR1 and CDR2: PRHDT and FYEKMQ (reference sequence). CDR3: CASSFDRGRTPLHF. The CDR3 region has the DNA TGTGCCAGCAGCTTCGACAGGGGGAGAACACCCCTCCACTTT.

The chain uses TRBV30 and TRBJ1-1, with D unclear. The CDR3 extends over 14 amino acids. The germline gives CDR1 GTSNPN, CDR2 SVGIG (reference sequence). The V and J ends lost 3 bases and 6 bases respectively, with 17 bases between them. Written as DNA, the CDR3 is TGTGCCTGGAGGTTCGGGATAAGGATACCTGAAGCTTTCTTT. As protein: CAWRFGIRIPEAFF.

This clone was seen just once. This chain links TRBV28 with TRBJ2-7, with 7 bases aligning to TRBD1. The CDR3 runs to 16 residues. With 4 bases clipped from V and 0 bases from J, the junction kept 9 bases outside the gene matches. Looked up from germline, CDR1 is MDHEN and CDR2 is SYDVKM. The CDR3 sequence is CASSYEKGTVSYEQYF. The CDR3 DNA is TGTGCCAGCAGTTACGAAAAAGGGACAGTCTCCTACGAGCAGTACTTC.

The chain is built from TRBV28 and TRBJ2-4; D not resolved. The CDR3 runs 14 residues. V lost 3 bases, J lost 0 bases, and 6 bases lay in between. Germline V gives CDR1 MDHEN, CDR2 SYDVKM. CDR3: CASSFVIAKNIQYF. CDR3 coding DNA: TGTGCCAGCAGTTTCGTGATAGCCAAAAACATTCAGTACTTC.

The chain couples TRBV9 to TRBJ1-4, with D perhaps matching TRBD1 (6 bases). The CDR3 totals 15 residues. Per the germline V gene, CDR1 is SGDLS and CDR2 is YYNGEE. V lost 2 bases to trimming and J lost 7 bases, with 15 bases between them. The CDR3: CASSVSVGGTEKLFF. CDR3 bases: TGTGCCAGCAGCGTTAGTGTAGGGGGAACTGAAAAACTGTTTTTT.

CDR3 sequence: CASSGTGGTLRYGYTF. In DNA form, the CDR3 reads TGTGCCAGCAGCGGGACAGGGGGGACCCTAAGGTATGGCTACACCTTC. This rearrangement joins TRBV9 to TRBJ1-2, with 10 bases that match TRBD1. This CDR3 contains 16 residues. V trimming: 3 bases; J trimming: 5 bases; junction bases outside the gene matches: 10. Germline V gene sequence: CDR1 SGDLS, CDR2 YYNGEE.

The genes are TRBV2 and TRBJ2-4; D possibly matches TRBD1 or TRBD2 (6 bases each). Germline CDR1 is SNHLY and CDR2 is FYNNEI. CDR3 size: 14 residues. V gave up 2 bases and J gave up 6 bases, with 11 bases separating them. CDR3 sequence (DNA): TGTGCCAGCAGTGAAAGGGGGACTCTAAACATTCAGTACTTC. This gives the protein CASSERGTLNIQYF.

The chain recombines TRBV7-2 with TRBJ1-1, with D possibly matching TRBD1 (5 bases). Germline loops: CDR1 SGHTA, CDR2 FQGNSA. The CDR3 totals 16 residues. V was clipped by 1 base and J by 7 bases, with 19 bases between them. The CDR3 spells CASSLGPAGTHSEAFF. In nucleotides, the CDR3 is TGTGCCAGCAGCTTAGGTCCCGCCGGGACTCACAGTGAAGCTTTCTTT.

V gene TRBV4-2 combines with J gene TRBJ2-7; 9 bases are shared with TRBD2. CDR1 LGHNA and CDR2 YNFKEQ come from the germline V gene. Germline trimming cut 2 bases from V and 4 bases from J; bases unmatched to any gene: 9. The CDR3 has 16 amino acids. The CDR3 DNA sequence: TGTGCCAGCAGCCAAACCCTAGCGGGACGAGGGTACGAGCAGTACTTC. Translation: CASSQTLAGRGYEQYF.

The CDR3 reads CSVSPVGTDEQYF. CDR3 DNA sequence: TGCAGCGTCTCCCCGGTGGGGACAGACGAGCAGTACTTC. The chain joins TRBV29-1 to TRBJ2-7; 7 bases map to TRBD1. After removal of 6 bases from V and 5 bases from J, the junction contained 10 bases not matched to a gene. Germline lookup yields CDR1 SQVTM and CDR2 ANQGSEA. This CDR3 spans 13 amino acids.

This clone has just a few counts. This chain joins TRBV7-2 and TRBJ1-5; D might be TRBD1 (6 bases). Germline V CDR1 and CDR2: SGHTA, FQGNSA. Trimming stripped 8 bases from V and 7 bases from J, with 15 bases between. The CDR3 consists of 13 residues. CDR3 sequence: CASSRVGAQPQHF. The DNA of the CDR3 is TGTGCCAGCTCCAGGGTGGGGGCGCAGCCCCAGCATTTT.

The chain links TRBV14 to TRBJ2-7; D gene uncertain. Germline V lookup: CDR1 SGHDN, CDR2 FVKESK. The CDR3 length is 12 residues. V lost 0 bases, J lost 7 bases, and 7 bases lay in between. DNA of the CDR3: TGTGCCAGCAGCCAAGATGACGTAGAGCAGTACTTC. Its translation is CASSQDDVEQYF.

The rearrangement joins TRBV20-1 to TRBJ2-1, with 11 bases that match TRBD2. V shed 0 bases and J 14 bases; nucleotides not matched to a gene: 0. The CDR3 runs to 11 residues. Germline values: CDR1 DFQATT, CDR2 SNEGSKA (reference sequence). The CDR3 nucleotides are TGCAGTGCTAGAGAACTAGCGGGGGAGTTCTTC. As protein: CSARELAGEFF.

V and J are TRBV7-2 and TRBJ2-2; possibly TRBD1 for D (5 bases). V was pared by 8 bases and J by 4 bases, with 14 bases between. CDR1 is SGHTA and CDR2 is FQGNSA in the germline V gene. This CDR3 region has 14 residues. The CDR3 protein is CASARSGFTGELFF. In nucleotides, the CDR3 is TGTGCCAGCGCCCGATCAGGGTTCACCGGGGAGCTGTTTTTT. The variable domain in full, completed from reference TRBV7-2 and TRBJ2-2, reads GAGVSQSPSNKVTEKGKDVELRCDPISGHTALYWYRQSLGQGLEFLIYFQGNSAPDKSGLPSDRFSAERTGGSVSTLTIQRTQQEDSAVYLCASARSGFTGELFFGEGSRLTVL.